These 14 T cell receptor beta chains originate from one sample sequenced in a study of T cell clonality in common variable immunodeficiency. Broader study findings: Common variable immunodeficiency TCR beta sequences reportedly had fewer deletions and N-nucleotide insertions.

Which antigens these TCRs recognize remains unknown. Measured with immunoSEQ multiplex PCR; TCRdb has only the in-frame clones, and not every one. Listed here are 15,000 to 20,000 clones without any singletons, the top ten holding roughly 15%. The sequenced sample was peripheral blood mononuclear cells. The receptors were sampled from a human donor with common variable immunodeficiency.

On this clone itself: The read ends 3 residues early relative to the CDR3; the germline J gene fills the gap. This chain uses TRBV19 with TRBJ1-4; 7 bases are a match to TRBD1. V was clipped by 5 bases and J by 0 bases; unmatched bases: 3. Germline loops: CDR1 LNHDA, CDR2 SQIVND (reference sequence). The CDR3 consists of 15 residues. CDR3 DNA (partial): TGTGCCAGTAGTGCCAGGGGGGCAACTAATGAAAAA. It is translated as CASSARGATNEK. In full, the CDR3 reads CASSARGATNEKLFF.

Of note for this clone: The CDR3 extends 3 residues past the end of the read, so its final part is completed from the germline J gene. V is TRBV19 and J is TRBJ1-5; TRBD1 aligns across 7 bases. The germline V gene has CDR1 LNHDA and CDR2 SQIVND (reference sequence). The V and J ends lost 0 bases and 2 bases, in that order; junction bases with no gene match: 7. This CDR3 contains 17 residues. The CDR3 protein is CASSIERGRGGNQPQHF. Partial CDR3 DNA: TGTGCCAGTAGTATAGAGAGGGGGCGCGGGGGCAATCAGCCC.

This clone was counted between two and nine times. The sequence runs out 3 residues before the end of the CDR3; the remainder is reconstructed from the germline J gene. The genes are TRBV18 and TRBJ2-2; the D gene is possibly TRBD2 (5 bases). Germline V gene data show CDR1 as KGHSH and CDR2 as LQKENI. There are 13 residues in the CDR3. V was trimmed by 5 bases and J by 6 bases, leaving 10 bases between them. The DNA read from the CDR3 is TGTGCCAGCTCATTCGGGGAAGCCGGGGAG. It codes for CASSFGEAGE. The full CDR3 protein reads CASSFGEAGELFF.

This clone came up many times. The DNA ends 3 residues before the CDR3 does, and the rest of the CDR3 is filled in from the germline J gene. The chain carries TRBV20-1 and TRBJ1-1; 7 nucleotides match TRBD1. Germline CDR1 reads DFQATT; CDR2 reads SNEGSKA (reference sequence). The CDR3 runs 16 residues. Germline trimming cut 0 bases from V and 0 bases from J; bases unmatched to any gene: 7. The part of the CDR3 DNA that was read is TGCAGTGCTAGAGATTTACAGGGGAGGGTGAACACTGAA. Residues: CSARDLQGRVNTE. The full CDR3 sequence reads CSARDLQGRVNTEAFF.

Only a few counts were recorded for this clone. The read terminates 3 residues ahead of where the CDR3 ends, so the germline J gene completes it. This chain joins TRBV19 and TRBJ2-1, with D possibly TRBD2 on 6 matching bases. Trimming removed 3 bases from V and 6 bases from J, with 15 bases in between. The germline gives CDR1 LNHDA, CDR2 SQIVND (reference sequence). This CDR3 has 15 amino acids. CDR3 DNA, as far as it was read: TGTGCCAGTAGTATTCGGGGTCGGGGGTTCAATGAG. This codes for CASSIRGRGFNE. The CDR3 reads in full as CASSIRGRGFNEQFF.

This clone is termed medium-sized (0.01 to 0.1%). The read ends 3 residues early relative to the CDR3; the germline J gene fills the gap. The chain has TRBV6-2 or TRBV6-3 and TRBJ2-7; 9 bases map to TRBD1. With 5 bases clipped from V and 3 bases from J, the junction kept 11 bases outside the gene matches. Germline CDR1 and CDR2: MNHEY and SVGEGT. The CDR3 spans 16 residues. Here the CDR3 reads CASSPGEPGQGYEQYF. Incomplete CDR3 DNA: TGTGCCAGCAGTCCTGGAGAACCGGGACAGGGCTACGAG.

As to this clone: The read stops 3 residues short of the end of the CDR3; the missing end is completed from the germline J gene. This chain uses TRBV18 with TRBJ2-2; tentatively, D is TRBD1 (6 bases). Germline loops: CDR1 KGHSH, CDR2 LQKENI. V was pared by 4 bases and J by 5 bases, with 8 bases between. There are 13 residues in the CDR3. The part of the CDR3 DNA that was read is TGTGCCAGCTCACGACAGGAAACCGGGGAG. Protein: CASSRQETGE. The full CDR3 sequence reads CASSRQETGELFF.

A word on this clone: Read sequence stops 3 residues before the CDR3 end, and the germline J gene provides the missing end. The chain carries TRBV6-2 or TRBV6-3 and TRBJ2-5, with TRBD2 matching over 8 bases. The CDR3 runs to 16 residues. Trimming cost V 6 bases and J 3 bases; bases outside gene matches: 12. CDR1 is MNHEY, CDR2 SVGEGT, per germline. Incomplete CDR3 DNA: TGTGCCAGCAGCTCCCACGGGACTAGAGACGAAGAGACC. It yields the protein CASSSHGTRDEET. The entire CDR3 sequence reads CASSSHGTRDEETQYF.

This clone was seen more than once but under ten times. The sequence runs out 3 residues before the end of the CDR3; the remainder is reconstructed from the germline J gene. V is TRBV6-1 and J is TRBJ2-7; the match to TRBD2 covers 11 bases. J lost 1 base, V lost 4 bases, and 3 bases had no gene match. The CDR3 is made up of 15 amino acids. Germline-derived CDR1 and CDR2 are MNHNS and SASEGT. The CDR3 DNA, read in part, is TGTGCCAGCAGTGCGACTAGCGGGATTTCCTACGAG. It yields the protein CASSATSGISYE. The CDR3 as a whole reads CASSATSGISYEQYF.

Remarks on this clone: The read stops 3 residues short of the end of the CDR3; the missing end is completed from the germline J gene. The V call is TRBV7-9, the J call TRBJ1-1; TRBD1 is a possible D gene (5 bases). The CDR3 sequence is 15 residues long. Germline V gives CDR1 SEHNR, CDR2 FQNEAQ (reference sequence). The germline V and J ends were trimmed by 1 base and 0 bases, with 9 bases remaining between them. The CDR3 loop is CASSLGSGMNTEAFF. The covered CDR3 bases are TGTGCCAGCAGCTTAGGGTCAGGGATGAACACTGAA.

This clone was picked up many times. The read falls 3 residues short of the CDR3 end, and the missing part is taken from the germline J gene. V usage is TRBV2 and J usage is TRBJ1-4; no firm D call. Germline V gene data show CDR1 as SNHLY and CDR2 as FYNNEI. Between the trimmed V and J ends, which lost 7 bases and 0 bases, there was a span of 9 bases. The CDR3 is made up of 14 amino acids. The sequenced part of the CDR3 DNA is TGTGCCAGCAAATGGCAGACAACTAATGAAAAA. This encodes CASKWQTTNEK. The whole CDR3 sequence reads CASKWQTTNEKLFF.

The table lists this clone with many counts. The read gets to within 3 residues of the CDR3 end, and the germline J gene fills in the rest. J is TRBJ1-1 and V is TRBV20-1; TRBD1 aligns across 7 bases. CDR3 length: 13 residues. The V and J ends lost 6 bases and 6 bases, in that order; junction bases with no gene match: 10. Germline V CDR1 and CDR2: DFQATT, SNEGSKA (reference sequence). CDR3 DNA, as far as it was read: TGCAGTGCCAACACAGGGGAGGGCCCTGAA. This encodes CSANTGEGPE. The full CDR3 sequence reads CSANTGEGPEAFF.

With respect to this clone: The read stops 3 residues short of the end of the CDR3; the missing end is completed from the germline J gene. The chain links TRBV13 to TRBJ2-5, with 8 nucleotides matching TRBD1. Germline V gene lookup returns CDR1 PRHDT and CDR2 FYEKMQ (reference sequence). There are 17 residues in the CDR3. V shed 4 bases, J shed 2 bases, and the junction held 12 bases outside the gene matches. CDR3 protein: CASSSGQGRSGQETQYF. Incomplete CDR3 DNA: TGTGCCAGCAGCTCCGGACAGGGACGATCGGGACAAGAGACC.

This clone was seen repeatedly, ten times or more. CDR3 residues: CASSFGGELFF. The sequenced CDR3 bases are TGCGCCAGCAGCTTCGGGGGTGAG. The chain joins TRBV5-1 to TRBJ2-2; D is possibly TRBD2 (6 bases). The read finishes 3 residues shy of the CDR3 end, and the germline J gene is used to complete it. This CDR3 has 11 residues. CDR1 is SGHRS and CDR2 is YFSETQ in the germline V gene.